The 15 T cell receptor beta chains below all came from one sample that was sequenced in a study of PD-1 blockade in classical Hodgkin lymphoma. The time point: cycle 4 day 1 (C4D1), after six to seven weeks of nivolumab. Every patient was affected by relapse after autologous stem cell transplantation, while exposure to brentuximab vedotin was not uniform. The CD4+ T cells used were purified from thawed PBMCs through magnetic negative selection. Profiling relied on immunoSEQ multiplex PCR, and the TCRdb table lists in-frame clones only, not all of them. The data show 13,000 or so clones, about 80% seen once. The sample in question was CD4+ T cells from blood, obtained before the fourth cycle of nivolumab. These receptors were taken from a human donor with classical Hodgkin lymphoma.

This clone was seen just once. The chain recombines TRBV7-2 with TRBJ2-1; 8 nucleotides line up with TRBD2. The ends lost 1 base at V and 2 bases at J; junction bases unmatched: 4. From germline, CDR1 is SGHTA and CDR2 FQGNSA. The CDR3 runs 16 residues. CDR3 in amino acids: CASSLGWRGAYNEQFF. In DNA, the CDR3 is TGTGCCAGCAGCTTAGGGTGGCGGGGGGCCTACAATGAGCAGTTCTTC. Full variable domain (rest looked up from reference TRBV7-2 and TRBJ2-1): GAGVSQSPSNKVTEKGKDVELRCDPISGHTALYWYRQSLGQGLEFLIYFQGNSAPDKSGLPSDRFSAERTGGSVSTLTIQRTQQEDSAVYLCASSLGWRGAYNEQFFGPGTRLTVL.

J is TRBJ2-2 and V is TRBV28; D is ambiguous. Germline assignment: CDR1 MDHEN and CDR2 SYDVKM. Trimming took 6 bases from V and 3 from J, leaving 2 bases between them. The CDR3 runs to 11 residues. The CDR3 spells CASRDTGELFF. The CDR3 nucleotides are TGTGCCAGCAGGGACACCGGGGAGCTGTTTTTT. Filled out from reference TRBV28 and TRBJ2-2, the complete variable domain reads DVKVTQSSRYLVKRTGEKVFLECVQDMDHENMFWYRQDPGLGLRLIYFSYDVKMKEKGDIPEGYSVSREKKERFSLILESASTNQTSMYLCASRDTGELFFGEGSRLTVL.

The CDR3 loop reads CSVVFGRGYTF. The CDR3 nucleotides read TGCAGCGTTGTATTTGGGAGAGGCTACACCTTC. The rearrangement uses TRBV29-1 and TRBJ1-2; D remains ambiguous. V lost 4 bases and J lost 8, with 11 bases in between. Germline V lookup: CDR1 SQVTM, CDR2 ANQGSEA. CDR3 size: 11 residues.

V gene TRBV5-4 combines with J gene TRBJ2-5; D not resolved. The V end lost 5 bases, the J end lost 5 bases, and 10 bases lay between the germline ends. Germline V gene data show CDR1 as SGHNT and CDR2 as YYREEE (reference sequence). The CDR3 is 12 residues long. Here the CDR3 reads CASSSPGETQYF. The CDR3 nucleotides read TGTGCCAGCAGTTCCCCCGGGGAGACCCAGTACTTC.

V is TRBV7-2 and J is TRBJ2-7, with 10 bases that match TRBD2. J was trimmed by 6 bases and V by 1 base; bases with no gene match: 9. CDR3 size: 16 residues. The germline CDR1 and CDR2 sequences are SGHTA and FQGNSA. This CDR3 reads CASSLVGTSGKAEQYF. The CDR3 coding sequence is TGTGCCAGCAGCTTAGTCGGAACTAGCGGGAAAGCCGAGCAGTACTTC.

The rearrangement joins TRBV7-9 to TRBJ2-1; TRBD1 matches 9 bases. Losses at the gene ends were 5 bases for V and 3 bases for J; bases not matched to a gene: 5. CDR1 and CDR2 from the germline V gene are SEHNR and FQNEAQ (reference sequence). The length of the CDR3 is 15 residues. The CDR3 loop is CASSAWTGVYNEQFF. The CDR3 bases are TGTGCCAGCAGCGCATGGACAGGGGTCTACAATGAGCAGTTCTTC.

The gene calls are TRBV28 and TRBJ1-2; tentatively, D is TRBD1 (6 bases). CDR1 is MDHEN and CDR2 is SYDVKM in the germline V gene. Trimming took off 2 bases at V and 1 base at J, with 14 bases between the two ends. The CDR3 length is 16 residues. CDR3 bases: TGTGCCAGCAGTTTAACCCCCAGGGGATTTAACTATGGCTACACCTTC. This sequence encodes CASSLTPRGFNYGYTF.

The rearrangement links TRBV7-9 to TRBJ2-3; D gene unclear. The CDR3 sequence is 13 residues long. The germline V gene has CDR1 SEHNR and CDR2 FQNEAQ (reference sequence). The V end lost 3 bases, the J end lost 5 bases, and 9 bases lay between the germline ends. In nucleotides, the CDR3 is TGTGCCAGCAGCTTGGAACAGCAAGATACGCAGTATTTT. Its translation is CASSLEQQDTQYF.

The V gene is TRBV7-9, the J gene TRBJ1-1, with D possibly being TRBD1 (6 bases). V was trimmed by 10 bases and J by 1 base, leaving 19 bases between them. This CDR3 contains 15 residues. CDR1 and CDR2 from the germline V gene are SEHNR and FQNEAQ (reference sequence). CDR3 protein: CATNSLATGNTEAFF. The CDR3 coding sequence is TGTGCCACCAACTCGCTAGCGACAGGGAACACTGAAGCTTTCTTT.

The chain joins TRBV5-4 to TRBJ2-7; 10 bases line up with TRBD1. The CDR3 contains 13 residues. Germline V gives CDR1 SGHNT, CDR2 YYREEE (reference sequence). With 5 bases clipped from V and 5 bases from J, the junction kept 4 bases outside the gene matches. The CDR3 sequence is CASSWTGGDEQYF. CDR3 nucleotides: TGTGCCAGCAGTTGGACAGGGGGGGACGAGCAGTACTTC.

This chain joins TRBV7-2 and TRBJ2-7; 8 bases are shared with TRBD2. From germline, CDR1 is SGHTA and CDR2 FQGNSA. V gave up 3 bases and J gave up 4 bases; unmatched junction bases: 8. The CDR3 consists of 15 residues. CDR3 in DNA: TGTGCCAGCAGCTTCACTAGCGGAGTAGGGTACGAGCAGTACTTC. The encoded protein is CASSFTSGVGYEQYF.

The V gene is TRBV11-2, the J gene TRBJ1-1; D gene unclear. The V end lost 1 base, the J end lost 5 bases, and 11 bases lay between the germline ends. Germline CDR1 reads SGHAT; CDR2 reads FQNNGV. This CDR3 region has 14 residues. CDR3 region: CASSLAIPGTEAFF. CDR3 coding DNA: TGTGCCAGCAGCTTAGCAATCCCGGGGACTGAAGCTTTCTTT. Supplemented by reference TRBV11-2 and TRBJ1-1, the full variable domain reads EAGVAQSPRYKIIEKRQSVAFWCNPISGHATLYWYQQILGQGPKLLIQFQNNGVVDDSQLPKDRFSAERLKGVDSTLKIQPAKLEDSAVYLCASSLAIPGTEAFFGQGTRLTVV.

J is TRBJ1-1 and V is TRBV25-1; D call uncertain. Germline assignment: CDR1 MGHDK and CDR2 SYGVNS. The CDR3 sequence is 15 residues long. V was pared by 4 bases and J by 6 bases, with 18 bases between. In nucleotides, the CDR3 is TGTGCCAGCAGTGCGAGGGCCACGGGTTGGGCTGAAGCTTTCTTT. As protein: CASSARATGWAEAFF.

The V call is TRBV28, the J call TRBJ2-1, with D maybe TRBD1 (5 bases). The germline gives CDR1 MDHEN, CDR2 SYDVKM. V lost 5 bases to trimming and J lost 7 bases, with 18 bases between them. The CDR3 has 15 amino acids. The CDR3 DNA is TGTGCCAGCAGTACTAACAGGCTAAGGTTGAATGAGCAGTTCTTC. This gives the protein CASSTNRLRLNEQFF.

This chain uses TRBV4-3 with TRBJ2-3; 11 nucleotides match TRBD2. V lost 4 bases to trimming and J lost 3 bases; unmatched junction nucleotides: 6. CDR3 size: 16 residues. Germline V gene sequence: CDR1 LGHNA, CDR2 YSLEER. CDR3: CASSRVASGRTDTQYF. CDR3 nucleotides: TGCGCCAGCAGCCGAGTGGCTAGCGGGAGGACAGATACGCAGTATTTT.